Ten or more counts support the clone carrying this T cell receptor (beta chain). The entry originates in a study of T cells in Graves' hyperthyroidism and ophthalmopathy. RNA transcripts provided the source from which TCR beta CDR3 regions were amplified. Using the HTBI primer set, a first-round RT-PCR was run on the TCR CDR3. TCRdb used MiXCR to reprocess the multiplex PCR reads, holding one entry per CDR3 protein. The sample has some 600,000 distinct CDR3 sequences; about 15% are singletons. Trimming stripped 8 bases from V and 5 bases from J, with 12 bases between. The germline V gene has CDR1 KGHSH and CDR2 LQKENI. CDR3 length equals 12 residues.

The specimen sequenced was blood. The clonotype comes from a woman aged 25 to 45 with Graves' hyperthyroidism that later progressed to Graves' ophthalmopathy. The chain recombines TRBV18 with TRBJ2-5; D unclear. The chain's CDR3 is CASSPVGETQYF. The CDR3 DNA reads TGTGCCAGCAGTCCAGTTGGGGAGACCCAGTACTTC.